This T cell receptor beta chain was recorded in a study of blood T cell repertoires in COVID-19. The CDR3 has 16 residues. Germline V gene sequence: CDR1 MGHRA, CDR2 YSYEKL. V trimming: 0 bases; J trimming: 4 bases; junction bases outside the gene matches: 8. Per the original methods: Nucleated cell counts were estimated from reference gene primer amplification. Produced via immunoSEQ multiplex PCR; TCRdb's table is partial and in-frame only. D and trimming come from the DNA, and the V and J calls and clone size come from that table. The sample includes 390,000 or so clones, 86% seen only once; the top ten take approximately 1.4%.

The material sequenced was peripheral blood. This chain uses TRBV4-1 with TRBJ1-2, with 7 positions matching TRBD1. This TCR was sampled from a woman between 25 and 40 years old with active or convalescent COVID-19. In DNA form, the CDR3 reads TGCGCCAGCAGCCAAGATCTTGTCAGGACAGGCTATGGCTACACCTTC. Its protein is CASSQDLVRTGYGYTF.